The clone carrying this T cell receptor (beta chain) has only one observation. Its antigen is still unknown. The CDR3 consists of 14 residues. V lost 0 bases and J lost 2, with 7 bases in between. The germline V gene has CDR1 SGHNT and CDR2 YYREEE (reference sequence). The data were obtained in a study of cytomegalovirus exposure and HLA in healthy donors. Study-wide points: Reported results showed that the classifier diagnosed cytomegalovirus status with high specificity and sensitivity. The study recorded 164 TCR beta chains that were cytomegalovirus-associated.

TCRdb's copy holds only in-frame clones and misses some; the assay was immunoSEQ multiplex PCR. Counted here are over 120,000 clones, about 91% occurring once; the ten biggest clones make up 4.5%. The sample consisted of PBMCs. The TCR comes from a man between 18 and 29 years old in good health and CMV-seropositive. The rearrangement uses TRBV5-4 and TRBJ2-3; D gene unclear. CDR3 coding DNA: TGTGCCAGCAGCTTGGGACTTGCCACAGATACGCAGTATTTT. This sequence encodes CASSLGLATDTQYF.